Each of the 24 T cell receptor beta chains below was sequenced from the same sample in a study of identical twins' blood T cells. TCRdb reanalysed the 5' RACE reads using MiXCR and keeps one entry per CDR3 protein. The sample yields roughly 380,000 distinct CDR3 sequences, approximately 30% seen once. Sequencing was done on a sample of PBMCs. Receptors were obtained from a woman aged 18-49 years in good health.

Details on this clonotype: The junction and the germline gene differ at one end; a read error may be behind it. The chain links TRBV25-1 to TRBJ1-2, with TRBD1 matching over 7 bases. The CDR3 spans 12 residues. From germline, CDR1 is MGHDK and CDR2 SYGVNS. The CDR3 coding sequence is TGTACCAGCAGTGCACAGGGGTATGGCTACACCTTC. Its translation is CTSSAQGYGYTF.

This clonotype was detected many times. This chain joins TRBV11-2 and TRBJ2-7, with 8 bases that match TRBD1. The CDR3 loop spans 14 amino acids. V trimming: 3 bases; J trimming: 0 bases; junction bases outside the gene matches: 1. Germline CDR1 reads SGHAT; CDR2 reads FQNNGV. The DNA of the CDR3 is TGTGCCAGCAGCTTGGGACAGGTCTCCTACGAGCAGTACTTC. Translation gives CASSLGQVSYEQYF.

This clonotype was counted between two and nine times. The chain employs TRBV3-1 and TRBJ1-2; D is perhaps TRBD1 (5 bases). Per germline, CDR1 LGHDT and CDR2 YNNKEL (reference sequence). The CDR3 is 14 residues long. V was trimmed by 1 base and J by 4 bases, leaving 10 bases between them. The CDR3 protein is CASSQGGVTYGYTF. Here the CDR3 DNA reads TGTGCCAGCAGCCAAGGAGGGGTCACCTATGGCTACACCTTC. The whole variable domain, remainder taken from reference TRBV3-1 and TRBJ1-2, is DTAVSQTPKYLVTQMGNDKSIKCEQNLGHDTMYWYKQDSKKFLKIMFSYNNKELIINETVPNRFSPKSPDKAHLNLHINSLELGDSAVYFCASSQGGVTYGYTFGSGTRLTVV.

CDR3 sequence reads: CASSYSSLGGVNAFF. The CDR3, as DNA: TGTGCCAGCAGTTACTCGAGTCTGGGCGGGGTTAACGCTTTCTTT. This chain links TRBV6-5 with TRBJ1-1; D uncertain. Germline V gives CDR1 MNHEY, CDR2 SVGAGI. The V end was cut by 0 bases, the J end by 11 bases, with 19 bases between. CDR3 size: 15 residues.

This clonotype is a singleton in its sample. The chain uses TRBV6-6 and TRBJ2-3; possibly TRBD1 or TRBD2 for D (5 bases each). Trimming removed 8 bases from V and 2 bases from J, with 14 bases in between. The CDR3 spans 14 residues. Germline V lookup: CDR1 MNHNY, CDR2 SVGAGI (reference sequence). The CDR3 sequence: CASQSMGDTDTQYF. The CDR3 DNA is TGTGCCAGCCAAAGTATGGGGGACACAGATACGCAGTATTTT.

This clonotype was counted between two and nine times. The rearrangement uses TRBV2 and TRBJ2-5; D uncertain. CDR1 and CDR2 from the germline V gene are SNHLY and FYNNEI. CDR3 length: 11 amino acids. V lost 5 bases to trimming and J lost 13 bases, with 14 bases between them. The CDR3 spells CASSPWEALYF. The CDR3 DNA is TGTGCCAGCAGTCCCTGGGAAGCTCTGTACTTC.

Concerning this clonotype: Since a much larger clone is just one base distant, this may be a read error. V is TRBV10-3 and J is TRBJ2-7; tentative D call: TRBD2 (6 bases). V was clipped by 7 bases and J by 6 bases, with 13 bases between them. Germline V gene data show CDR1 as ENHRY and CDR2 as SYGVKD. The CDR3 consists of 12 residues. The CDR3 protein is CAIKGRGGEQYF. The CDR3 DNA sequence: TGTGCCATCAAGGGACGGGGAGGCGAGCAGTACTTC.

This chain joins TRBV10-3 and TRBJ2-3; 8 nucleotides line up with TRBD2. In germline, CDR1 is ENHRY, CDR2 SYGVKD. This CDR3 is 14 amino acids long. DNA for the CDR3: TGTCCCTACGGGGGGGACCCTAGCACAGATACGCAGTATTTT. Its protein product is CPYGGDPSTDTQYF.

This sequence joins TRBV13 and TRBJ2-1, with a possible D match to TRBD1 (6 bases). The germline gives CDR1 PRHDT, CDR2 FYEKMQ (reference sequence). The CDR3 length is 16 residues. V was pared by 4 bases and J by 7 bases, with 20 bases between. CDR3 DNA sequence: TGTGCCAGCAGCTCAAGACAGGTCCACACCCCTAATGAGCAGTTCTTC. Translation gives CASSSRQVHTPNEQFF.

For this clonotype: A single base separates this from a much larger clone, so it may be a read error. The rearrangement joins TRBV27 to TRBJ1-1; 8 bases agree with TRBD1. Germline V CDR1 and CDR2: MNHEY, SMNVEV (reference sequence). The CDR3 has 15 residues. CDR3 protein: CVSSSRQGLNTEAFF. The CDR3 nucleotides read TGTGTCAGCAGCTCCAGACAGGGGTTGAACACTGAAGCTTTCTTT.

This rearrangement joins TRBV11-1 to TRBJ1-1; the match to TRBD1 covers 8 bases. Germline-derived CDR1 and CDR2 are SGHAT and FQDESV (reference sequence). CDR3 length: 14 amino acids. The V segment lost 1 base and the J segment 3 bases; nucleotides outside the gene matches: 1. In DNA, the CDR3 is TGTGCCAGCAGCTTAGGGGACAGGCACACTGAAGCTTTCTTT. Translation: CASSLGDRHTEAFF.

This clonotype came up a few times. CDR3 in DNA: TGTGCCAGCAGTGAATTTAATGAGCAGTTCTTC. This encodes CASSEFNEQFF. The chain employs TRBV25-1 and TRBJ2-1; D ambiguous. The CDR3 consists of 11 residues. The V gene lost 1 base and the J gene lost 7 bases, with 2 bases spanning the gap. Germline V gene sequence: CDR1 MGHDK, CDR2 SYGVNS.

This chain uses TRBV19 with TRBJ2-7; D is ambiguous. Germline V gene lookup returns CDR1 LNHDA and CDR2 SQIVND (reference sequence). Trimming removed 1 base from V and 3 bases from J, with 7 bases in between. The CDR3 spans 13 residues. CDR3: CASSIVGSYEQYF. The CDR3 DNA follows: TGTGCCAGTAGTATAGTCGGCAGCTACGAGCAGTACTTC.

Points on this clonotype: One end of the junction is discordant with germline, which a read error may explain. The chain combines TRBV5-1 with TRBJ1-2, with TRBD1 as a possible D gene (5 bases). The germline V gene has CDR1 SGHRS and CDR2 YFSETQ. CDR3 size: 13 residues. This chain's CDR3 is CASSLAGQGRNFF. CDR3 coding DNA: TGCGCCAGCAGCTTGGCCGGGCAGGGCCGCAATTTCTTC.

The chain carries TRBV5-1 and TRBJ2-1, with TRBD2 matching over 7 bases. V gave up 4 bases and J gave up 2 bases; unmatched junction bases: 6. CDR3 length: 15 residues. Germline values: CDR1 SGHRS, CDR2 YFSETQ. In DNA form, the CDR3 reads TGCGCCAGCAGCCGAAGCGGGATCGCCTACAATGAGCAGTTCTTC. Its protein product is CASSRSGIAYNEQFF.

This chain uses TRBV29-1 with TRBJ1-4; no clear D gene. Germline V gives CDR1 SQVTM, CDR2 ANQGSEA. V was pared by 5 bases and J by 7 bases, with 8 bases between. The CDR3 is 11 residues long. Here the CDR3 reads CSVFSGEKLFF. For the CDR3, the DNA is TGCAGCGTTTTTTCCGGTGAAAAACTGTTTTTT.

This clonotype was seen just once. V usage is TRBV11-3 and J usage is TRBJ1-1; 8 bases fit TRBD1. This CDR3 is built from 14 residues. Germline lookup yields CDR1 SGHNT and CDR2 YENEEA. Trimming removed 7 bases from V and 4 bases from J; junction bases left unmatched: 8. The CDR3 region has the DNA TGTGCCAGCAACGCTGGACAGGGTACCACTGAAGCTTTCTTT. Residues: CASNAGQGTTEAFF.

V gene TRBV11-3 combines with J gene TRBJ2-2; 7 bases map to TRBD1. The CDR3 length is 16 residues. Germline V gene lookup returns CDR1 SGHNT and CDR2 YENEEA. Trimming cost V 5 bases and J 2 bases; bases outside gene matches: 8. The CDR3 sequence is CASSTIDRENTGELFF. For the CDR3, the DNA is TGTGCCAGCAGCACCATAGACAGGGAAAACACCGGGGAGCTGTTTTTT.

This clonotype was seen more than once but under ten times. The CDR3 DNA reads as TGCAGCGCCGCTGACAGGGGGAGAGATGAAGCTTTCTTT. This encodes CSAADRGRDEAFF. The rearrangement links TRBV29-1 to TRBJ1-1, with TRBD1 identical over 9 bases. With V trimmed by 7 bases and J by 7 bases, 10 bases remained unmatched. Per germline, CDR1 SQVTM and CDR2 ANQGSEA. This CDR3 region has 13 residues.

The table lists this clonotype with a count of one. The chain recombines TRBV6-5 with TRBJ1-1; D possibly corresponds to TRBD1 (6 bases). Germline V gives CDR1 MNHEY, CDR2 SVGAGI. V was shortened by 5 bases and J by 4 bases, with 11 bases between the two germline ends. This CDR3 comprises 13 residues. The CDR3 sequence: CASSQLRGTEAFF. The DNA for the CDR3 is TGTGCCAGCAGTCAACTCAGGGGCACTGAAGCTTTCTTT.

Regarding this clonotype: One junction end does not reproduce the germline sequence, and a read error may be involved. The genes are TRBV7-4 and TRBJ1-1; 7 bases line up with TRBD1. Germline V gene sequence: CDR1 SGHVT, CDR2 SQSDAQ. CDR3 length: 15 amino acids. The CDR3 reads CVSSPPGQINTEAFF. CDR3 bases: TGTGTCAGCAGCCCGCCGGGACAGATAAACACTGAAGCTTTCTTT. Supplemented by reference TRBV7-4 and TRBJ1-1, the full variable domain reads GAGVSQSPRYKVAKRGRDVALRCDSISGHVTLYWYRQTLGQGSEVLTYSQSDAQRDKSGRPSGRFSAERPERSVSTLKIQRTEQGDSAVYLCVSSPPGQINTEAFFGQGTRLTVV.

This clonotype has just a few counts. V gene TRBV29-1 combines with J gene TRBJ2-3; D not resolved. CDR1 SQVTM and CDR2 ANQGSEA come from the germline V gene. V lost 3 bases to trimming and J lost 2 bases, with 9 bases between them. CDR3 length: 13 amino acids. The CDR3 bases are TGCAGCGTTGACGGAACAAACACAGATACGCAGTATTTT. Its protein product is CSVDGTNTDTQYF.

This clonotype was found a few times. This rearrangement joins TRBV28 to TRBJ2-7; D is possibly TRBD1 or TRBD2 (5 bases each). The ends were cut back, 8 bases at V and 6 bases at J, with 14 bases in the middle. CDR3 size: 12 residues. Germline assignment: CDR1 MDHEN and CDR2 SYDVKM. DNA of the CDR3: TGTGCCAGCCGCCTCCCAGGGAGCGAGCAGTACTTC. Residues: CASRLPGSEQYF.

CDR3 sequence: CSARSTRGPLHF. The CDR3 DNA is TGCAGTGCTAGGAGTACCCGGGGACCCCTCCACTTT. The rearrangement uses TRBV20-1 and TRBJ1-6; no clear D. This CDR3 comprises 12 residues. Trimming pared 3 bases from V and 12 bases from J, leaving 12 bases between. Germline V gene data show CDR1 as DFQATT and CDR2 as SNEGSKA (reference sequence).